The T cell receptor beta chain described here comes from a study of graft-versus-host responses after intestinal transplantation. Study in general: Following induction with anti-thymocyte globulin, all recipients were given tacrolimus and steroids for two to four years.

Profiling relied on immunoSEQ multiplex PCR, and the TCRdb table lists in-frame clones only, not all of them. Of 40,000 to 55,000 clones in the sample, about four fifths were seen once. On this clone itself: Its matching antigen is unknown.

V shed 4 bases, J shed 1 base, and the junction held 2 bases outside the gene matches. Germline V lookup: CDR1 MGHDK, CDR2 SYGVNS. The CDR3 contains 14 residues. The input for sequencing was unstimulated CD4+ T cells sorted from spleen or lymph node cells, taken before transplant. J is TRBJ1-1 and V is TRBV25-1, with TRBD1 identical over 8 bases. The clonotype was recovered from a human donor who was the organ donor for an intestinal transplant. DNA of the CDR3: TGTGCCAGCAGTGGGACAGGGAGGAACACTGAAGCTTTCTTT. Amino acids: CASSGTGRNTEAFF.